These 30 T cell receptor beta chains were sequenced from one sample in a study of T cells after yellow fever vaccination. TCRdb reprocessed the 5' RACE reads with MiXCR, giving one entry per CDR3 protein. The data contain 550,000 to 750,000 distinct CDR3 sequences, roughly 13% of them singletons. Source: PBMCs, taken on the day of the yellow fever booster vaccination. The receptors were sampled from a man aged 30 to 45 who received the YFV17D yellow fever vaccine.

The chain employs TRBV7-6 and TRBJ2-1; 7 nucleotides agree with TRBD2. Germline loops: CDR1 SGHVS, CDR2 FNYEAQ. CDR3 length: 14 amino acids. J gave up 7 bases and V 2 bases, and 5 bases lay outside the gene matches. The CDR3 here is CASSLSGTINEQFF. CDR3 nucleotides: TGTGCCAGCAGCTTATCCGGGACTATAAATGAGCAGTTCTTC.

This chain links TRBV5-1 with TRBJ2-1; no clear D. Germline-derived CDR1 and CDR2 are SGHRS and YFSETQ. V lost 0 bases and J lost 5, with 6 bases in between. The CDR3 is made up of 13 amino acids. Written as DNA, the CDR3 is TGCGCCAGCAGCTTGGGACACGACAATGAGCAGTTCTTC. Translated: CASSLGHDNEQFF.

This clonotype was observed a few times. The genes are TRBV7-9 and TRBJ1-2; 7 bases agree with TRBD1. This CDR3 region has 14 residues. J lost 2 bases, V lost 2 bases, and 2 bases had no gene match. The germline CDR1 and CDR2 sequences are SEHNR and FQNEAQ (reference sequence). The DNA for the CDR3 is TGTGCCAGCAGCTTACTACAGGGGAACTATGGCTACACCTTC. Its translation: CASSLLQGNYGYTF.

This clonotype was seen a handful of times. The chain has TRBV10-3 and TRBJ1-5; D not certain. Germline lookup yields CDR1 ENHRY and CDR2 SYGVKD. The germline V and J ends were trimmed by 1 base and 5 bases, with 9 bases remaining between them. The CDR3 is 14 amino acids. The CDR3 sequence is CAISEWLSDQPQHF. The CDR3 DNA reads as TGTGCCATCAGTGAGTGGCTCTCTGATCAGCCCCAGCATTTT.

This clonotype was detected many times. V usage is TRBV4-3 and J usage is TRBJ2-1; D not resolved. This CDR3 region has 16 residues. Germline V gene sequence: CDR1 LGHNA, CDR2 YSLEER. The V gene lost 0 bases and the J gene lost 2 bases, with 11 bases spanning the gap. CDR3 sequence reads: CASSQEYARAYNEQFF. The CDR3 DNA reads TGCGCCAGCAGCCAAGAGTATGCCCGGGCCTACAATGAGCAGTTCTTC.

The CDR3 loop reads CASSLPPAGGYTF. The CDR3 coding sequence is TGTGCCAGCAGCTTACCTCCTGCCGGGGGCTACACCTTC. The chain is built from TRBV7-2 and TRBJ1-2; D gene ambiguous. With 2 bases removed from V and 8 bases from J, the gap between germline ends came to 12 bases. CDR1 SGHTA and CDR2 FQGNSA come from the germline V gene. This CDR3 region has 13 residues.

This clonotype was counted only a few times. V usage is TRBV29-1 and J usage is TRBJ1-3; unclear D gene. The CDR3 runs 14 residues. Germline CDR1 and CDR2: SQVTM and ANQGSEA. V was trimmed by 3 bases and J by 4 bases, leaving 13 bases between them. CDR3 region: CSVDPTRAGNTIYF. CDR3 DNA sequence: TGCAGCGTTGACCCCACACGTGCGGGAAACACCATATATTTT. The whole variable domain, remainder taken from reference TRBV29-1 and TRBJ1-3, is SAVISQKPSRDICQRGTSLTIQCQVDSQVTMMFWYRQQPGQSLTLIATANQGSEATYESGFVIDKFPISRPNLTFSTLTVSNMSPEDSSIYLCSVDPTRAGNTIYFGEGSWLTVV.

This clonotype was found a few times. CDR3 coding DNA: TGTGCCAGCAGCCAAGGACTAGCCGCGCAGTTCTTC. Translating it yields CASSQGLAAQFF. V usage is TRBV3-1 and J usage is TRBJ2-1; TRBD2 agrees at 7 bases. CDR1 is LGHDT, CDR2 YNNKEL, per germline (reference sequence). This CDR3 contains 12 residues. V lost 1 base to trimming and J lost 12 bases; unmatched junction nucleotides: 3.

CDR3 DNA: TGTGCCAGCTCAGTAGGACAGGTCCATCTGAACACTGAAGCTTTCTTT. This translates into CASSVGQVHLNTEAFF. The rearrangement uses TRBV18 and TRBJ1-1, with 7 bases identical to TRBD1. This CDR3 is 16 amino acids long. With V trimmed by 5 bases and J by 0 bases, 9 bases remained unmatched. Germline V CDR1 and CDR2: KGHSH, LQKENI. Supplemented by reference TRBV18 and TRBJ1-1, the full variable domain reads NAGVMQNPRHLVRRRGQEARLRCSPMKGHSHVYWYRQLPEEGLKFMVYLQKENIIDESGMPKERFSAEFPKEGPSILRIQQVVRGDSAAYFCASSVGQVHLNTEAFFGQGTRLTVV.

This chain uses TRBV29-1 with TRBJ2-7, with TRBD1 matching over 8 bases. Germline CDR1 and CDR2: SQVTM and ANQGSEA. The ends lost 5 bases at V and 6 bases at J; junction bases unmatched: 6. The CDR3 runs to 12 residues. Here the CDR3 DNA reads TGCAGCGTTATGACAGGGGTCTCCGAGCAGTACTTC. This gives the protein CSVMTGVSEQYF.

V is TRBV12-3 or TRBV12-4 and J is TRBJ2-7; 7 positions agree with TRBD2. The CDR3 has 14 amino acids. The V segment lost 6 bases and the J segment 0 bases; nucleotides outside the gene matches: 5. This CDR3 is CASSRLAPSYEQYF. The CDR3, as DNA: TGTGCCAGCAGCAGACTAGCACCCTCCTACGAGCAGTACTTC.

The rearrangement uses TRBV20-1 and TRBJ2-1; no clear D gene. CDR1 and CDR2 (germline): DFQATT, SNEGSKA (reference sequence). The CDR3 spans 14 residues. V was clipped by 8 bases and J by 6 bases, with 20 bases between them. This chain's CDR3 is CSTPLMVGSNEQFF. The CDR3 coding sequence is TGCAGTACTCCCTTAATGGTCGGGTCCAATGAGCAGTTCTTC.

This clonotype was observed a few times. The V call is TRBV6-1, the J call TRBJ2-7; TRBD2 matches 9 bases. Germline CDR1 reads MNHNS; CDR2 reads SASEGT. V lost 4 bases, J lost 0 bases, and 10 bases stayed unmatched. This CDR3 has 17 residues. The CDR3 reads CASSAPPSGTLSYEQYF. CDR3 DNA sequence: TGTGCCAGCAGTGCCCCCCCTAGCGGGACCCTCTCCTACGAGCAGTACTTC.

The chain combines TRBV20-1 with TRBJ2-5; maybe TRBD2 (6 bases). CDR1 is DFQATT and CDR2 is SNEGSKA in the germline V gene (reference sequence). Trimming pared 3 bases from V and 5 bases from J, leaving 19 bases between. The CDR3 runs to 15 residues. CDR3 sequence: CSARGYIGRGETQYF. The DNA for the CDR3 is TGCAGTGCTAGGGGATATATCGGGAGAGGCGAGACCCAGTACTTC.

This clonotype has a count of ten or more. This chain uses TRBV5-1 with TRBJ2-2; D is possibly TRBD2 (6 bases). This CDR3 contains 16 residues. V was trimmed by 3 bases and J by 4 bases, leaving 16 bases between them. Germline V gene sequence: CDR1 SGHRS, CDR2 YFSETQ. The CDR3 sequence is CASSYQPGRGTGELFF. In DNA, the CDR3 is TGCGCCAGCAGCTACCAGCCGGGGCGGGGCACCGGGGAGCTGTTTTTT.

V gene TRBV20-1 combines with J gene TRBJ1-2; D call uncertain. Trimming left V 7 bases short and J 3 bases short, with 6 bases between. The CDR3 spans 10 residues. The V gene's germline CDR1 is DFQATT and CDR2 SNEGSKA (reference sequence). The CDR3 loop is CSGADYGYTF. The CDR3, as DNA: TGCAGTGGTGCCGACTATGGCTACACCTTC.

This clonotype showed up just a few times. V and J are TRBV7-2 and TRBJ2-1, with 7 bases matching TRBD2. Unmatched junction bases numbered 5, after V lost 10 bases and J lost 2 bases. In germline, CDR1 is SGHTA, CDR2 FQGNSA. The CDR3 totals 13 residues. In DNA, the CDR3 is TGTGCCACCGGGACTAACGCCTACAATGAGCAGTTCTTC. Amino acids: CATGTNAYNEQFF.

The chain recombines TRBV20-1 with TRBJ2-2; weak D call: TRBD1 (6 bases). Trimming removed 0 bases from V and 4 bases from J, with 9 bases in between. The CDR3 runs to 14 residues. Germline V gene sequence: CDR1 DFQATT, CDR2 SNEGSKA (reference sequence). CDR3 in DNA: TGCAGTGCTAGAGAGCAGGGGTCCACCGGGGAGCTGTTTTTT. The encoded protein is CSAREQGSTGELFF.

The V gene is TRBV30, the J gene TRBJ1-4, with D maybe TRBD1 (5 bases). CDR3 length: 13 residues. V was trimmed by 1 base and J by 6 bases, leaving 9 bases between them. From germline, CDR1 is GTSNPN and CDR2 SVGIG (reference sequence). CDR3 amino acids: CAWSDGTYEKLFF. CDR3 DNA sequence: TGTGCCTGGAGTGATGGGACCTATGAAAAACTGTTTTTT. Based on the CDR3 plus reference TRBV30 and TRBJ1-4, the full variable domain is SQTIHQWPATLVQPVGSPLSLECTVEGTSNPNLYWYRQAAGRGLQLLFYSVGIGQISSEVPQNLSASRPQDRQFILSSKKLLLSDSGFYLCAWSDGTYEKLFFGSGTQLSVL.

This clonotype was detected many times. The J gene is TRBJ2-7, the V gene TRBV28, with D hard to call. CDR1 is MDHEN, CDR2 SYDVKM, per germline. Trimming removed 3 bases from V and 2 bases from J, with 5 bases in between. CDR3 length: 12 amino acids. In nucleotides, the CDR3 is TGTGCCAGCAGTTTTAATGCCTACGAGCAGTACTTC. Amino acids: CASSFNAYEQYF.

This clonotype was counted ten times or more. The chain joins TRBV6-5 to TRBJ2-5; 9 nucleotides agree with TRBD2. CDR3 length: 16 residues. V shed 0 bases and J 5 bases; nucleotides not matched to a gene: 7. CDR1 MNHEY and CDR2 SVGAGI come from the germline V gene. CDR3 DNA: TGTGCCAGCAGTTACTCGAGTGGGACTAGCAGGGAGACCCAGTACTTC. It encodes CASSYSSGTSRETQYF.

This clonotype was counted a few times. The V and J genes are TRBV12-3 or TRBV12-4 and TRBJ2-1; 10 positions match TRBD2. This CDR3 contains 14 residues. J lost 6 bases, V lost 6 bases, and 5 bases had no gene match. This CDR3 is CASSVSSGSNEQFF. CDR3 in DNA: TGTGCCAGCAGCGTGTCTAGCGGGAGCAATGAGCAGTTCTTC.

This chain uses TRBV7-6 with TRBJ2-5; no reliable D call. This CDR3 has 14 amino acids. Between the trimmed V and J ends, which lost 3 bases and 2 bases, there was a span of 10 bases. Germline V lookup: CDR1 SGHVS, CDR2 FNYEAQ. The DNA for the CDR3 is TGTGCCAGCAGCTTTGCCAGCCGTCAAGAGACCCAGTACTTC. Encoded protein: CASSFASRQETQYF. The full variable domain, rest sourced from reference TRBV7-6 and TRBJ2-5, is GAGVSQSPRYKVTKRGQDVALRCDPISGHVSLYWYRQALGQGPEFLTYFNYEAQQDKSGLPNDRFSAERPEGSISTLTIQRTEQRDSAMYRCASSFASRQETQYFGPGTRLLVL.

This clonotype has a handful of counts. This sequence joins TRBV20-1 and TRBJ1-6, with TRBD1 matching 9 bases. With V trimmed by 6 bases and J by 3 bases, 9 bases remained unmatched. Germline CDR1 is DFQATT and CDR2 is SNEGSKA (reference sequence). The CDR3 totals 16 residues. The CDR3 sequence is CSAIPGQGNYNSPLHF. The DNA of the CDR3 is TGCAGTGCAATTCCGGGACAGGGAAACTATAATTCACCCCTCCACTTT.

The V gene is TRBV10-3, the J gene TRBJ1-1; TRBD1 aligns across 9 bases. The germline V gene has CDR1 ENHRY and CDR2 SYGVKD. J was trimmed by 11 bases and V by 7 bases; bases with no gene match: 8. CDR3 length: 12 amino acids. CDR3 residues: CAIKGTGLVAFF. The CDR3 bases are TGTGCCATCAAGGGGACAGGGCTCGTCGCTTTCTTT.

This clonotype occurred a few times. As DNA, the CDR3 is TGTGCCAGCAGTTACTCACAAGACAGGGTGCTTGGGGAGCTGTTTTTT. It translates to CASSYSQDRVLGELFF. The rearrangement links TRBV6-5 to TRBJ2-2; TRBD1 matches 7 bases. The V gene end was trimmed by 0 bases and the J gene end by 8 bases; junction bases not matched to a gene: 9. The germline V gene has CDR1 MNHEY and CDR2 SVGAGI. The CDR3 loop spans 16 amino acids.

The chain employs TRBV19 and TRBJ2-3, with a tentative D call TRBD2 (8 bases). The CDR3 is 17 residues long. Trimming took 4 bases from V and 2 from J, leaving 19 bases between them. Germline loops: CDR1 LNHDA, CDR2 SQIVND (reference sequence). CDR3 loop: CASSTPPGGGLTDTQYF. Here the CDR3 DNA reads TGTGCCAGTAGTACTCCCCCGGGAGGGGGCCTCACAGATACGCAGTATTTT.

The CDR3 DNA sequence: TGTGCCAGCAGGACACAGGGGGGGTGGGGCGAGCAGTACTTC. Its protein product is CASRTQGGWGEQYF. This chain links TRBV6-1 with TRBJ2-7; a possible D gene is TRBD1 (8 bases). The CDR3 is made up of 14 amino acids. Trimming took off 6 bases at V and 6 bases at J, with 18 bases between the two ends. From germline, CDR1 is MNHNS and CDR2 SASEGT.

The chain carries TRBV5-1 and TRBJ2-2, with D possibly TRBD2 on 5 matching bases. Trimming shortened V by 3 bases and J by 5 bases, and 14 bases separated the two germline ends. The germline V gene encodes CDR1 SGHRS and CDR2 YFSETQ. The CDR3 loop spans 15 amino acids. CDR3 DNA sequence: TGCGCCAGCAGCTCCGGGGTTGTAGGAACCGGGGAGCTGTTTTTT. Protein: CASSSGVVGTGELFF.

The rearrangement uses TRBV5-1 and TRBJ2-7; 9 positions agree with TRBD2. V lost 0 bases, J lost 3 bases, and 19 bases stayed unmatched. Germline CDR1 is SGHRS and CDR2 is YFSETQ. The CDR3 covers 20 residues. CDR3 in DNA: TGCGCCAGCAGCTTGGTGTCCAGACGAGCCGGGACTAGCCTACTCTACGAGCAGTACTTC. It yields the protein CASSLVSRRAGTSLLYEQYF.